Listed below are T cell receptor beta chains from one sample, sequenced in a study of T cell changes during pregnancy in multiple sclerosis. Here immunoSEQ multiplex PCR was the method, and the copy in TCRdb shows in-frame clones only, minus some. This table holds 65,000 to 90,000 clones, over 90% found once. Sample: CD4+ T cells from peripheral blood mononuclear cells, taken after pregnancy. Receptor source: a female donor with multiple sclerosis, enrolled in a pregnancy study. CDR3s include the opening cysteine and the closing phenylalanine or tryptophan. D genes are given only for firm matches. Only part of the rows carry a size: once, few, many, or a class if the clone is expanded.

TGTGCCAGTAGTTCCCGGGACAGCACCTACGAGCAGTACTTC,CASSSRDSTYEQYF,.,TRBD1,TRBJ2-7,TRBV19,14
TGTGCCAGCAGCTCGACATCCTTGGACGAGCAGTACTTC,CASSSTSLDEQYF,.,.,TRBJ2-7,TRBV5-6,13
TGTGCCAGTACCTTTCACCCCCCAGGGGCCGGGGAGCTGTTTTTT,CASTFHPPGAGELFF,.,.,TRBJ2-2,TRBV19,15
TGTGCCAGCAGTTGGACTAGGAGGGATACGCAGTATTTT,CASSWTRRDTQYF,.,TRBD2,TRBJ2-3,TRBV2,13
TGTGCCAGCAGCTTAGGAGGAGGCCCGAACACCGGGGAGCTGTTTTTT,CASSLGGGPNTGELFF,.,.,TRBJ2-2,TRBV7-2,16
TGTGCCAGTAGTATGTGGGGGGAGGGTCAGCCCCAGCATTTT,CASSMWGEGQPQHF,.,.,TRBJ1-5,TRBV19,14
TGTGCCAGCAGTGAAGCGGGCGGGAATCAGCCCCAGCATTTT,CASSEAGGNQPQHF,.,.,TRBJ1-5,TRBV6-1,14
TGTGCCAGTACCCCCGGGGGGGCATATGGAAACACCATATATTTT,CASTPGGAYGNTIYF,.,.,TRBJ1-3,TRBV19,15
TGTGCCAGAAGCCCCCGTACAGGGGGCTTGGTGGGGAGCGAGCAGTACTTC,CARSPRTGGLVGSEQYF,.,TRBD1,TRBJ2-7,TRBV5-3,17
TGCGCCAGCAGCTTGGATCCGAGCGGGAGGGGCTACAATGAGCAGTTCTTC,CASSLDPSGRGYNEQFF,once,TRBD2,TRBJ2-1,TRBV5-1,17
TGTGCCATCACAACCCCAGACAGGGGGAACACTGAAGCTTTCTTT,CAITTPDRGNTEAFF,.,TRBD1,TRBJ1-1,TRBV10-3,15
TGTGCCAGCAGCTTCGTACTAGCGGGAGAGAAGGAGACCCAGTACTTC,CASSFVLAGEKETQYF,.,TRBD2,TRBJ2-5,TRBV5-6,16
TGTGCCAGCAGCTTAAAAAGCGCGCCCCTCCACTTT,CASSLKSAPLHF,.,.,TRBJ1-6,TRBV7-9,12
TGTGCCAGTAGTATAGCACCTCGACAGAGGAACACTGAAGCTTTCTTT,CASSIAPRQRNTEAFF,.,.,TRBJ1-1,TRBV19,16
TGTGCCTGGCGTTATCAGGAGGAATACACTGAAGCTTTCTTT,CAWRYQEEYTEAFF,.,.,TRBJ1-1,TRBV30,14